These T cell receptor beta chains were read from a single sample in a study of blood T cell repertoires in COVID-19. TCRdb's copy holds only in-frame clones and misses some; the assay was immunoSEQ multiplex PCR. This sample carries around 250,000 clones, 88% of them seen once, and the ten largest clones take around 3%. The specimen was PBMCs or T cells enriched from blood (not recorded which). These TCRs come from a woman aged 40 to 50 who had been exposed to COVID-19. Both conserved end residues are part of each CDR3. Each record gives: V gene, clone size, D gene, J gene, CDR3 DNA, CDR3 protein. D genes are given only for firm matches. Only some rows state a clone size, as once, few, many or a class for expanded clones.

V: TRBV5-1; size: -; D: TRBD1; J: TRBJ1-2; DNA: TGCGCCAGCAGCGCGACAGGGGTTGAGTATGGCTACACCTTC; CDR3: CASSATGVEYGYTF
V: TRBV2; size: -; D: TRBD2; J: TRBJ2-3; DNA: TGTGCCAGCAGTGAGGGGTTAGCGGGAGTCTTAGGATATACGCAGTATTTT; CDR3: CASSEGLAGVLGYTQYF
V: TRBV12-3/TRBV12-4; size: -; D: -; J: TRBJ2-2; DNA: TGTGCCAGCAGTGCTCAGGGGCCCGGGGAGCTGTTTTTT; CDR3: CASSAQGPGELFF
V: TRBV7-2; size: -; D: -; J: TRBJ1-4; DNA: TGTGCCAGCAGCCAGGACAGAAATAATGAAAAACTGTTTTTT; CDR3: CASSQDRNNEKLFF
V: TRBV19; size: -; D: -; J: TRBJ1-5; DNA: TGTGCCAGTACCCTGGACTACAATCAGCCCCAGCATTTT; CDR3: CASTLDYNQPQHF
V: TRBV7-2; size: -; D: -; J: TRBJ1-5; DNA: TGTGCCAGCAGCTTGGAGGGGCCTCAGCCCCAGCATTTT; CDR3: CASSLEGPQPQHF
V: TRBV7-2; size: -; D: TRBD2; J: TRBJ2-5; DNA: TGTGCCAGCAGCTCGCCCGCGGTACGGCTAGCGGGGGGAGAGACCCAGTACTTC; CDR3: CASSSPAVRLAGGETQYF
V: TRBV10-3; size: -; D: -; J: TRBJ1-2; DNA: TGTGCCATCAGTGAGTCGACTTATGGCTACACCTTC; CDR3: CAISESTYGYTF
V: TRBV10-3; size: -; D: TRBD1; J: TRBJ2-7; DNA: TGTGCCACGGGACAGGGTAGCGAGCAGTACTTC; CDR3: CATGQGSEQYF
V: TRBV4-3; size: -; D: TRBD2; J: TRBJ2-5; DNA: TGCGCCAGCAGCCCACACGGCGGGGGGGCCGAGTCTGAGACCCAGTACTTC; CDR3: CASSPHGGGAESETQYF
V: TRBV12-3/TRBV12-4; size: -; D: -; J: TRBJ1-2; DNA: TGTGCCAGCAGTCCACAGGGAGTCTATGGCTACACCTTC; CDR3: CASSPQGVYGYTF
V: TRBV10-3; size: -; D: -; J: TRBJ2-2; DNA: TGTGCCAGTGGAGGGGGGGAGAACACCGGGGAGCTGTTTTTT; CDR3: CASGGGENTGELFF
V: TRBV4-2; size: -; D: -; J: TRBJ1-1; DNA: TGTGCCAGCAGCCAAGGCCGGGGACATCGGAACACTGAAGCTTTCTTT; CDR3: CASSQGRGHRNTEAFF
V: TRBV14; size: -; D: -; J: TRBJ1-4; DNA: TGTGCCAGCAGCATACAACAGCCGGCTAATGAAAAACTGTTTTTT; CDR3: CASSIQQPANEKLFF
V: TRBV3-1/TRBV3-2; size: -; D: -; J: TRBJ1-5; DNA: TGTGCCAGCAGCCAAGTATCGGGGGGTAATCAGCCCCAGCATTTT; CDR3: CASSQVSGGNQPQHF
V: TRBV29-1; size: -; D: TRBD2; J: TRBJ2-7; DNA: TGCAGCGTCGAGACTAGCCCGCCAAGGGAGCAGTACTTC; CDR3: CSVETSPPREQYF
V: TRBV4-2; size: -; D: TRBD2; J: TRBJ2-5; DNA: TGTGCCAGCAGCCAGCAGACCGGACTAGCGATGGAGACCCAGTACTTC; CDR3: CASSQQTGLAMETQYF
V: TRBV29-1; size: few; D: -; J: TRBJ1-3; DNA: TGCAGCGTAGGAGGGGGAAACACCATATATTTT; CDR3: CSVGGGNTIYF
V: TRBV5-5; size: -; D: -; J: TRBJ2-6; DNA: TGTGCCAGCAGTTCCGAGGGAAGCCCCTATGGGGCCAACGTCCTGACTTTC; CDR3: CASSSEGSPYGANVLTF
V: TRBV7-2; size: once; D: -; J: TRBJ1-1; DNA: TGTGCCAGCAGCTTAGCCTGGCAGAACACTGAAGCTTTCTTT; CDR3: CASSLAWQNTEAFF
V: TRBV18; size: once; D: TRBD2; J: TRBJ2-5; DNA: TGTGCCAGCTCACCGTTGCGGGGGGGATTAGAGACCCAGTACTTC; CDR3: CASSPLRGGLETQYF
V: TRBV5-4; size: once; D: TRBD1; J: TRBJ2-7; DNA: TGTGCCAGCCACAGACAGGGCCCCTACGAGCAGTACTTC; CDR3: CASHRQGPYEQYF
V: TRBV4-1; size: -; D: -; J: TRBJ1-1; DNA: TGCGCCAGCAGCCTTTACAGGGTAACGAACACTGAAGCTTTCTTT; CDR3: CASSLYRVTNTEAFF
V: TRBV14; size: -; D: -; J: TRBJ1-2; DNA: TGTGCCAGCAGCCAAGAGGAGGCCCCTGGTGGCTACACCTTC; CDR3: CASSQEEAPGGYTF